Following are 22 T cell receptor beta chains from one sample sequenced in a study of shared clonotypes between healthy human individuals. The assay was immunoSEQ multiplex PCR, and TCRdb's table has in-frame clones only and misses some. The sample includes 2 million to 2.5 million clones, approximately 95% of them seen just once. Sequencing used naive CD4+ T cells sorted from blood. Subset of the sample: CD45RA+ positively selected. The receptor source for this set is a young man in good health.

The chain carries TRBV5-4 and TRBJ2-1, with a possible D match to TRBD2 (6 bases). The V end was cut by 1 base, the J end by 8 bases, with 16 bases between. The CDR3 extends over 15 amino acids. CDR1 and CDR2 from the germline V gene are SGHNT and YYREEE (reference sequence). The CDR3 nucleotides read TGTGCCAGCAGCTTGCTCCGAGCGGGTGGGGATGAGCAGTTCTTC. It yields the protein CASSLLRAGGDEQFF.

This chain uses TRBV2 with TRBJ2-7, with D possibly matching TRBD2 (5 bases). The CDR3 is 14 residues long. Germline V gene sequence: CDR1 SNHLY, CDR2 FYNNEI. The germline V and J ends were trimmed by 5 bases and 4 bases, with 15 bases remaining between them. CDR3 loop: CASSTLAGGYEQYF. The DNA of the CDR3 is TGTGCCAGCAGTACCCTAGCCGGAGGATACGAGCAGTACTTC.

J is TRBJ2-3 and V is TRBV10-2; 7 bases are a match to TRBD1. Germline V gene sequence: CDR1 WSHSY, CDR2 SAAADI. V was clipped by 8 bases and J by 6 bases; unmatched bases: 17. The CDR3 has 16 residues. The CDR3 DNA follows: TGCGCCAGCCTTAGGTCGGACAGGCCCTCTCCGGATACGCAGTATTTT. Translated, it gives CASLRSDRPSPDTQYF.

The rearrangement uses TRBV7-9 and TRBJ2-1; D is perhaps TRBD2 (5 bases). V dropped 3 bases and J dropped 6 bases, with 12 bases sitting between them. The CDR3 totals 14 residues. Germline-derived CDR1 and CDR2 are SEHNR and FQNEAQ (reference sequence). CDR3: CASSLRGPTNEQFF. CDR3 bases: TGTGCCAGCAGCTTGAGAGGGCCCACCAATGAGCAGTTCTTC. The full variable domain, rest sourced from reference TRBV7-9 and TRBJ2-1, is DTGVSQNPRHKITKRGQNVTFRCDPISEHNRLYWYRQTLGQGPEFLTYFQNEAQLEKSRLLSDRFSAERPKGSFSTLEIQRTEQGDSAMYLCASSLRGPTNEQFFGPGTRLTVL.

Concerning this clone itself: Distinct nucleotide sequences in the sample also encode this CDR3. The chain joins TRBV2 to TRBJ2-2, with TRBD1 matching 8 bases. J lost 2 bases, V lost 4 bases, and 3 bases had no gene match. CDR3 length: 15 residues. Per germline, CDR1 SNHLY and CDR2 FYNNEI. The CDR3 nucleotides read TGTGCCAGCAGTGTGGACAGGGCCAACACCGGGGAGCTGTTTTTT. Amino acids: CASSVDRANTGELFF.

The V and J genes are TRBV10-3 and TRBJ2-5; TRBD1 aligns across 8 bases. This CDR3 has 13 residues. Germline CDR1 is ENHRY and CDR2 is SYGVKD. V was clipped by 6 bases and J by 2 bases; unmatched bases: 2. This chain's CDR3 is CAIRTGEQETQYF. In DNA form, the CDR3 reads TGTGCCATCAGGACAGGGGAACAAGAGACCCAGTACTTC.

About this clone: Other DNA sequences in this specimen translate into the identical CDR3. CDR3 sequence reads: CASSLEGLGNSPLHF. In DNA, the CDR3 is TGTGCCAGCAGTTTGGAAGGGTTGGGGAATTCACCCCTCCACTTT. The V gene is TRBV27, the J gene TRBJ1-6; no clear D. Germline CDR1 MNHEY, CDR2 SMNVEV (reference sequence). Between the trimmed V and J ends, which lost 3 bases and 7 bases, there was a span of 13 bases. CDR3 size: 15 residues.

V usage is TRBV5-1 and J usage is TRBJ1-1; the match to TRBD1 covers 9 bases. V lost 6 bases, J lost 4 bases, and 10 bases stayed unmatched. From germline, CDR1 is SGHRS and CDR2 YFSETQ. The CDR3 extends over 15 amino acids. The CDR3 DNA reads TGCGCCAGCATCGCGGGACAGGGATGGGGCACTGAAGCTTTCTTT. As protein: CASIAGQGWGTEAFF. Filled out from reference TRBV5-1 and TRBJ1-1, the complete variable domain reads KAGVTQTPRYLIKTRGQQVTLSCSPISGHRSVSWYQQTPGQGLQFLFEYFSETQRNKGNFPGRFSGRQFSNSRSEMNVSTLELGDSALYLCASIAGQGWGTEAFFGQGTRLTVV.

About this clone: One end of the junction is discordant with germline, which a read error may explain. The chain couples TRBV11-3 to TRBJ2-7; either TRBD1 or TRBD2 may supply D (5 bases each). This CDR3 region has 14 residues. Germline V gene data show CDR1 as SGHNT and CDR2 as YENEEA. The CDR3 loop reads CAGSIGTGNYEQYF. For the CDR3, the DNA is TGTGCCGGCAGCATCGGGACGGGGAACTACGAGCAGTACTTC. The full variable domain, with the rest looked up from reference TRBV11-3 and TRBJ2-7, is EAGVVQSPRYKIIEKKQPVAFWCNPISGHNTLYWYLQNLGQGPELLIRYENEEAVDDSQLPKDRFSAERLKGVDSTLKIQPAELGDSAVYLCAGSIGTGNYEQYFGPGTRLTVT.

This sequence joins TRBV7-2 and TRBJ2-5; no definite D call. Per the germline V gene, CDR1 is SGHTA and CDR2 is FQGNSA. Trimming shortened V by 5 bases and J by 3 bases, and 7 bases separated the two germline ends. The CDR3 extends over 12 amino acids. Here the CDR3 DNA reads TGTGCCAGCAGCCGGGCTAAAGAGACCCAGTACTTC. The encoded protein is CASSRAKETQYF.

The CDR3 bases are TGTGCCAGCAGCCGAGGGACAGGTCCTTATGGCTACACCTTC. Protein product: CASSRGTGPYGYTF. This sequence joins TRBV5-4 and TRBJ1-2, with 8 bases lining up with TRBD1. The CDR3 is 14 residues long. CDR1 is SGHNT and CDR2 is YYREEE in the germline V gene (reference sequence). V dropped 4 bases and J dropped 5; count of bases not matched to a gene: 7.

This clone has only one observation. The V and J genes are TRBV2 and TRBJ1-6; D call uncertain. Trimming shortened V by 7 bases and J by 6 bases, and 10 bases separated the two germline ends. The germline V gene encodes CDR1 SNHLY and CDR2 FYNNEI. CDR3 size: 13 residues. The CDR3 coding sequence is TGTGCCAGCATGAGGGCCCCTAATTCACCCCTCCACTTT. It encodes CASMRAPNSPLHF.

The chain is built from TRBV28 and TRBJ2-7; 10 nucleotides match TRBD2. CDR3 length equals 14 residues. Germline assignment: CDR1 MDHEN and CDR2 SYDVKM. The trim removed 8 bases at V and 0 bases at J, leaving 4 bases unmatched. CDR3 in amino acids: CASEASGSSYEQYF. In nucleotides, the CDR3 is TGTGCCAGCGAAGCTAGCGGGAGCTCCTACGAGCAGTACTTC.

The rearrangement uses TRBV6-1 and TRBJ2-4; 7 nucleotides line up with TRBD2. The V gene's germline CDR1 is MNHNS and CDR2 SASEGT. CDR3 length: 15 amino acids. With V trimmed by 5 bases and J by 0 bases, 4 bases remained unmatched. The CDR3 is CASSSSGGAKNIQYF. CDR3 bases: TGTGCCAGCAGTTCTAGCGGCGGAGCCAAAAACATTCAGTACTTC.

The genes are TRBV10-3 and TRBJ2-7; tentatively, D is TRBD2 (7 bases). Germline assignment: CDR1 ENHRY and CDR2 SYGVKD. The CDR3 spans 14 residues. Trimming stripped 9 bases from V and 0 bases from J, with 15 bases between. CDR3 coding DNA: TGTGCCATACAGGGACTACAGAGCTCCTACGAGCAGTACTTC. Protein product: CAIQGLQSSYEQYF.

The J gene is TRBJ1-6, the V gene TRBV14; D is possibly TRBD1 (5 bases). The V gene's germline CDR1 is SGHDN and CDR2 FVKESK. Trimming shortened V by 5 bases and J by 7 bases, and 12 bases separated the two germline ends. The CDR3 has 14 amino acids. As DNA, the CDR3 is TGTGCCAGCAGCAATTTGGCAGGGAATTCACCCCTCCACTTT. This encodes CASSNLAGNSPLHF.

This clone has a single count. CDR3 bases: TGTGCCAGCAGCAAACTAGCGGGGGGGTCAGATACGCAGTATTTT. Translated, it gives CASSKLAGGSDTQYF. The rearrangement uses TRBV7-8 and TRBJ2-3, with 13 nucleotides matching TRBD2. From germline, CDR1 is SGHVS and CDR2 FQNEAQ. The CDR3 is 15 amino acids. Trimming removed 5 bases from V and 4 bases from J; junction bases left unmatched: 3.

The rearrangement links TRBV10-3 to TRBJ1-2; D call uncertain. The length of the CDR3 is 13 residues. The V end was cut by 3 bases, the J end by 4 bases, with 9 bases between. Germline lookup yields CDR1 ENHRY and CDR2 SYGVKD. The CDR3 coding sequence is TGTGCCATCAGTGACTCTGATATCTATGGCTACACCTTC. Translation gives CAISDSDIYGYTF.

The genes are TRBV5-8 and TRBJ2-1, with TRBD2 matching 8 bases. Germline CDR1 SGHTS, CDR2 YDEGEE. CDR3 length: 15 residues. V lost 1 base, J lost 3 bases, and 3 bases stayed unmatched. In DNA form, the CDR3 reads TGTGCCAGCAGCTTGATGAGCGGGAGCTACAATGAGCAGTTCTTC. Amino acid sequence: CASSLMSGSYNEQFF.

The chain uses TRBV13 and TRBJ1-6, with D perhaps matching TRBD1 (5 bases). V dropped 3 bases and J dropped 7 bases, with 16 bases sitting between them. CDR3 size: 16 residues. Per the germline V gene, CDR1 is PRHDT and CDR2 is FYEKMQ (reference sequence). The CDR3 spells CASSLVSGFGNSPLHF. The CDR3 DNA reads as TGTGCCAGCAGCTTGGTGTCAGGGTTTGGAAATTCACCCCTCCACTTT.

The chain has TRBV7-6 and TRBJ2-1; the match to TRBD2 covers 8 bases. Unmatched junction bases numbered 5, after V lost 1 base and J lost 9 bases. The CDR3 is made up of 14 amino acids. Germline V gene lookup returns CDR1 SGHVS and CDR2 FNYEAQ. The CDR3 region is CASSLGSGSGEQFF. The CDR3 region has the DNA TGTGCCAGCAGCTTAGGGAGCGGGAGCGGTGAGCAGTTCTTC.

V and J are TRBV5-1 and TRBJ2-5, with 7 bases lining up with TRBD1. CDR3 size: 14 residues. With 4 bases clipped from V and 7 bases from J, the junction kept 10 bases outside the gene matches. Germline-derived CDR1 and CDR2 are SGHRS and YFSETQ. The CDR3 sequence: CASSEQGSLGTQYF. As DNA, the CDR3 is TGCGCCAGCAGCGAACAGGGGTCCCTTGGGACCCAGTACTTC.